This is a list of T cell receptor beta chains from one sample in a study of T cell responses to AZD1222 COVID-19 vaccine. This table comes from immunoSEQ multiplex PCR, and its TCRdb copy is limited to in-frame clones, with some not included. The sample includes approximately 120,000 clones, roughly 89% of them seen just once. The sample consisted of peripheral blood, taken on day 0 of AZD1222 vaccination. Every receptor here comes from an adult in good health. Each CDR3 is given with its conserved first and last residue. Each record gives: V gene, J gene, CDR3 length, clone size, CDR3 protein. Clone size is given for some rows only: seen once, a few or many times, or a class if the clone is expanded.

>TRBV6-1|TRBJ2-2|16|NA
CASSETPVRVTGELFF
>TRBV21-1|TRBJ1-4|14|NA
CASSKALGSEKLFF
>TRBV11-2|TRBJ2-4|13|NA
CATKGRGKNIQYF
>TRBV6-5|TRBJ2-3|14|once
CASRPGGGTDTQYF
>TRBV30|TRBJ2-5|13|NA
CAWSARAQETQYF
>TRBV19|TRBJ1-5|15|few
CASSMGAGRGQPQHF
>TRBV9|TRBJ2-5|15|NA
CASSVGGGGVETQYF
>TRBV7-9|TRBJ2-2|12|NA
CASSRSTGELFF
>TRBV18|TRBJ1-1|15|NA
CASSALLTGGVEAFF
>TRBV21-1|TRBJ1-2|16|NA
CASTWRKPGPNYGYTF
>TRBV30|TRBJ2-3|14|few
CAWSLGPGTDTQYF
>TRBV15|TRBJ2-2|15|NA
CATSRVSGDAGELFF
>TRBV6-5|TRBJ2-7|15|medium-sized
CASSYRRGGSYEQYF
>TRBV27|TRBJ1-1|12|NA
CASSHPSGIAFF
>TRBV7-9|TRBJ1-3|15|few
CASRPQGAPGNTIYF
>TRBV2|TRBJ2-5|14|NA
CASNSLTSDPTQYF
>TRBV2|TRBJ1-5|16|NA
CASSENLLYSNQPQHF
>TRBV27|TRBJ1-1|14|NA
CASSLWPGSVEAFF
>TRBV7-9|TRBJ1-2|13|NA
CASSSNTVPSYTF
>TRBV27|TRBJ1-2|16|NA
CASSPWTGGRGDGYTF
>TRBV7-2|TRBJ2-2|15|once
CASSLGPLSTGELFF
>TRBV29-1|TRBJ1-2|18|NA
CSVEMAPGGGGANYGYTF
>TRBV2|TRBJ2-2|14|NA
CASNRDIRAGELFF
>TRBV9|TRBJ2-1|15|NA
CASSVVGQGVNEQFF
>TRBV7-9|TRBJ1-4|15|NA
CASSLGGQGIEKLFF
>TRBV7-9|TRBJ2-7|14|NA
CASSFSGSGYEQYF
>TRBV28|TRBJ2-3|16|NA
CASSFWELAVTDTQYF
>TRBV5-1|TRBJ2-5|15|few
CASSLSPISRETQYF
>TRBV28|TRBJ1-6|17|NA
CASSLWGTQYYNSPLHF
>TRBV5-4|TRBJ1-6|14|NA
CASSPGGGYSPLHF
>TRBV28|TRBJ1-5|12|NA
CASRPGGQPQHF
>TRBV3-1/TRBV3-2|TRBJ2-4|14|NA
CASSPTSELNIQYF
>TRBV6-5|TRBJ1-2|12|NA
CASSLRQGGYTF
>TRBV7-9|TRBJ2-1|15|NA
CASRLGTSGNNEQFF